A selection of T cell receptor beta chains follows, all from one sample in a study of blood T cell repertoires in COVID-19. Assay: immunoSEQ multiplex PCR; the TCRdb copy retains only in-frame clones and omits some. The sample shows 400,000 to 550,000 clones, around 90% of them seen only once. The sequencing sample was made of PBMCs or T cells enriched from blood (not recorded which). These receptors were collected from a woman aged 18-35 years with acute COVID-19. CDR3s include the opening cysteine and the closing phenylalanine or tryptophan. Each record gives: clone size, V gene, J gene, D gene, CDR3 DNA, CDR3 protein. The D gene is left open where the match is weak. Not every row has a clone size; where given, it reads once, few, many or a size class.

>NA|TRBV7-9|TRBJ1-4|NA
TGTGCCAGCAGCTTGTACACCTCAACTAATGAAAAACTGTTTTTT
CASSLYTSTNEKLFF
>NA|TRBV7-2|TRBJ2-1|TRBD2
TGTGCCAGCAGCTCGGGACTATACTCCTACAATGAGCAGTTCTTC
CASSSGLYSYNEQFF
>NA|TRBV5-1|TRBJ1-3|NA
TGCGCCAGCAGCTTGGAACTAGGAATGTCTGGAAACACCATATATTTT
CASSLELGMSGNTIYF
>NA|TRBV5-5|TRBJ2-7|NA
TGTGCCAGCAGCTTTGTCGGGTCTCCCTTGGACGAGCAGTACTTC
CASSFVGSPLDEQYF
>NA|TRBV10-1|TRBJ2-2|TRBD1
TGCGCCAGCAGCGGACAGGGGAGTGGAACCGGGGAGCTGTTTTTT
CASSGQGSGTGELFF
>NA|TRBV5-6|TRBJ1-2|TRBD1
TGTGCCAGCAGCTTTACAGGGGTACGTGGCTACACCTTC
CASSFTGVRGYTF
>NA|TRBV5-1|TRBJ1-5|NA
TGCGCCAGCAGCTTGGAGGGAGAGGGACAGCCCCAGCATTTT
CASSLEGEGQPQHF
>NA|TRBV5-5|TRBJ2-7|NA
TGTGCCAGCAGCTTACAGGACGGTGGGCAGTACTTC
CASSLQDGGQYF
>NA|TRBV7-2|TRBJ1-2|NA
TGTGCCAGCAGCTTAGATTCGTGGGCCCGCTATGGCTACACCTTC
CASSLDSWARYGYTF
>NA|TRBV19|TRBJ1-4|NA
TGTGCCAGTAGTAGAGGGAATAATGAAAAACTGTTTTTT
CASSRGNNEKLFF
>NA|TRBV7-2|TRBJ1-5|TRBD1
TGTGCCAGCAGCTTAGTCTCCGGGACAGCGAGCAATCAGCCCCAGCATTTT
CASSLVSGTASNQPQHF
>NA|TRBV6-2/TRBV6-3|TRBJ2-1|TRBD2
TGTGCCAGCAGCAGCTTAGCGGGAGGTTACAATGAGCAGTTCTTC
CASSSLAGGYNEQFF
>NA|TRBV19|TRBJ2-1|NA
TGTGCCACTCGGGATCCGGGCGGACCAAGCTCCTACAATGAGCAGTTCTTC
CATRDPGGPSSYNEQFF
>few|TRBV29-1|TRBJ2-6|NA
TGCAGCGTTCGGGTACGCGGGAAGGGGCCCGACTCTGGGGCCAACGTCCTGACTTTC
CSVRVRGKGPDSGANVLTF
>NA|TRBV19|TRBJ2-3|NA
TGTGCCAGTATCTACCCGGCAGATACGCAGTATTTT
CASIYPADTQYF
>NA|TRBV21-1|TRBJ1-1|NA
TGTGCCAGCAGCAAAAGGCACCCGACTCTCACTGAAGCTTTCTTT
CASSKRHPTLTEAFF
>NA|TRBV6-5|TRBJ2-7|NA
TGTGCCAGCAGTTACCAGGGCAGCGAGCAGTACTTC
CASSYQGSEQYF
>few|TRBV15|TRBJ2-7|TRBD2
TGTGCCACCAGCAGAGATGGTTTAAGCGGGGGGTTCTACGAGCAGTACTTC
CATSRDGLSGGFYEQYF
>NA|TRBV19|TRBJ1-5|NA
TGTGCCAGTAGTGTTAGGGGAAAAAGTCAGCCCCAGCATTTT
CASSVRGKSQPQHF
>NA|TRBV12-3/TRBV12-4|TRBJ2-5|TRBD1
TGTGCCAGCAGTGGGACAGGACAAGAGACCCAGTACTTC
CASSGTGQETQYF
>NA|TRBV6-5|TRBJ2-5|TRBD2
TGTGCCAGCAGTTGGGGGACTAGTGAGACCCAGTACTTC
CASSWGTSETQYF
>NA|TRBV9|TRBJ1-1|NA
TGTGCCAGCAGCGTAGGCCCAGGCTTGAACACTGAAGCTTTCTTT
CASSVGPGLNTEAFF
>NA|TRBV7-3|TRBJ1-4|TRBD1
TGTGCCAGCAGCTTTCAAACAGGGGATGGGGCCGAAAAACTGTTTTTT
CASSFQTGDGAEKLFF
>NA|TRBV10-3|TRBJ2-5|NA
TGTGCCATCAGTGAAATGAGTTCTTCAGGTCTGGTAGTGACCCAGTACTTC
CAISEMSSSGLVVTQYF
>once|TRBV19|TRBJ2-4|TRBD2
TGTGCCAGCGGGCTAGCGGGAGAGCAGGTTGCCAAAAACATTCAGTACTTC
CASGLAGEQVAKNIQYF
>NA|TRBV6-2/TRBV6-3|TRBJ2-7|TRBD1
TGTGCCAGCAGCGGGACAGCTCTCTACGAGCAGTACTTC
CASSGTALYEQYF
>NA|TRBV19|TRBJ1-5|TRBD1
TGTGCCAGTAGTCCGGACAGGGGGCGCCTTCAGCCCCAGCATTTT
CASSPDRGRLQPQHF
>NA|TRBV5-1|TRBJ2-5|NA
TGCGCCAGCAGCTTGCAGACAGGTGGAAGAGAGACCCAGTACTTC
CASSLQTGGRETQYF
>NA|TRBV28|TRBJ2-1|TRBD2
TGTGCCAGCAGGGATCTAGCGGGAGGGAATGAGCAGTTCTTC
CASRDLAGGNEQFF
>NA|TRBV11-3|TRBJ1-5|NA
TGTGCCAGCAGCCCGCGCTCCGACAGTGATCAGCCCCAGCATTTT
CASSPRSDSDQPQHF
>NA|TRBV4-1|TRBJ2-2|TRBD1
TGCGCCAGCAGGCAGGGACAGGCGAACACCGGGGAGCTGTTTTTT
CASRQGQANTGELFF
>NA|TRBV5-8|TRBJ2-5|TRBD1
TGTGCCAGCAGCTTGATCTCAGGGGGCGGCCAAGAGACCCAGTACTTC
CASSLISGGGQETQYF
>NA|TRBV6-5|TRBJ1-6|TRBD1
TGTGCCAGCAGTCGCAACAGGGGAGTTTCACCCCTCCACTTT
CASSRNRGVSPLHF
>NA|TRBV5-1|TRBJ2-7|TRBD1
TGCGCCAGCAGCCCGGTTGCGGGGACAGGGGGCCTCAGCTCCTACGAGCAGTACTTC
CASSPVAGTGGLSSYEQYF
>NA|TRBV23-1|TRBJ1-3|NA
TGCGCCAGCAGTCAATTGACAGCCTCTGGAAACACCATATATTTT
CASSQLTASGNTIYF
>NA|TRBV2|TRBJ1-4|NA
TGTGCCAGCAGATTGGGTGGAGCTGAAAAACTGTTTTTT
CASRLGGAEKLFF
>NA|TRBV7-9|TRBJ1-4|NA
TGTGCCAGCAGCTGGAGGGAGGGGTCGAGGGAAAAACTGTTTTTT
CASSWREGSREKLFF
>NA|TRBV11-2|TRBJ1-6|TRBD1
TGTGCCAGCAGCCCCAAACCGGGACAGGGCTCCTATAATTCACCCCTCCACTTT
CASSPKPGQGSYNSPLHF
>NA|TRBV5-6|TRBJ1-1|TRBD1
TGTGCCAGCAGCCTACCCGGGACAGGGTTAGACACTGAAGCTTTCTTT
CASSLPGTGLDTEAFF
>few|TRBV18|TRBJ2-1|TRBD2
TGTGCCAGCTCACCACTTCCGACTAGCGGCACGAGCTCCTACAATGAGCAGTTCTTC
CASSPLPTSGTSSYNEQFF
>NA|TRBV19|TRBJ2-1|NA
TGTGCCAGTAGTCCGCAGGTCTCCTACAATGAGCAGTTCTTC
CASSPQVSYNEQFF
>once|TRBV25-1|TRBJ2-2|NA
TGTGCCAGCAGTGAATTACCGGGAAAGGGATACACCGGGGAGCTGTTTTTT
CASSELPGKGYTGELFF
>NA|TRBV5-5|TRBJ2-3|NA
TGTGCCAGCAGAGTTATAGCGGAGGTTAGCACAGATACGCAGTATTTT
CASRVIAEVSTDTQYF
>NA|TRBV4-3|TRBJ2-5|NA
TGCGCCAGCAGCCAAGGTGGAGGACTGGGAGAGACCCAGTACTTC
CASSQGGGLGETQYF
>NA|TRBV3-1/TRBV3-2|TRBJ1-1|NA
TGTGCCAGCAGCCACAGGGCCCTTAACACTGAAGCTTTCTTT
CASSHRALNTEAFF
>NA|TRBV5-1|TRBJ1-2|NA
TGCGCCAGCAGCTTAGGGACTTCCTATGGCTACACCTTC
CASSLGTSYGYTF
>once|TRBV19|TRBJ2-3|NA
TGTGCCAGTAGCACCCCACAGGGTAACACAGATACGCAGTATTTT
CASSTPQGNTDTQYF
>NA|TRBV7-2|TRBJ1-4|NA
TGTGCCAGCAGCTTTTTTCTGAGTTCGGATGAAAAACTGTTTTTT
CASSFFLSSDEKLFF
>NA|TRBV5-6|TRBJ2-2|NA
TGTGCCAGCAGCTTGACCAGGAACACCGGGGAGCTGTTTTTT
CASSLTRNTGELFF
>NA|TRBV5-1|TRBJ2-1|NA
TGCGCCAGCAGCGCTGAAGGGAGCTACAATGAGCAGTTCTTC
CASSAEGSYNEQFF
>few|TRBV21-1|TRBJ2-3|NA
TGTGCCAGCAGCAAAGGGGGGACTAGCGGGCCTAACACAGATACGCAGTATTTT
CASSKGGTSGPNTDTQYF
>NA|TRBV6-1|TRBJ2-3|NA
TGTGCCAGCAGTGAAGCGACTATGTTTCCAGATACGCAGTATTTT
CASSEATMFPDTQYF
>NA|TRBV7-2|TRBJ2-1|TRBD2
TGTGCCAGCAGCTCCGCGCGAGGAAATAGCGGGAGTAATGAGCAGTTCTTC
CASSSARGNSGSNEQFF
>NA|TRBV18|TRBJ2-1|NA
TGTGCCAGCTCACCATCTAACAGGGCTGATGAGCAGTTCTTC
CASSPSNRADEQFF